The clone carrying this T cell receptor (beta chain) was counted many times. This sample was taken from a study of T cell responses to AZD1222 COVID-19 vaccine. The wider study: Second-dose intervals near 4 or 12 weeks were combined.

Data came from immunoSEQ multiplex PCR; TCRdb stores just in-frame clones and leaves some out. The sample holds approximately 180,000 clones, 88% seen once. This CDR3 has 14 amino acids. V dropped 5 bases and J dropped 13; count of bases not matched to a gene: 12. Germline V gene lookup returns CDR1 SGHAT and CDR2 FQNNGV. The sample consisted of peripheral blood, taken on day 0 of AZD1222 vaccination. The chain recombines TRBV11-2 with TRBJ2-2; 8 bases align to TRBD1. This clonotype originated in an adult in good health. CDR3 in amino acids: CASSGTGGGLGLFF. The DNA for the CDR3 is TGTGCCAGCAGCGGGACAGGCGGAGGGCTTGGGCTGTTTTTT.